The TCR beta chain under discussion was sequenced for a study of neurological immune-mediated disorders. Study-wide findings and caveats: Levels of TCR clonal expansion peaked in HTLV-1-associated myelopathy and reached their lowest in multiple sclerosis, under those of healthy controls. No CDR3 amino acid sequences recurred among expanded clones across subjects, suggesting private repertoires in all groups.

Ten or more counts support this clonotype. Its antigen is as yet unknown. V was trimmed by 0 bases and J by 7 bases, leaving 10 bases between them. Germline V lookup: CDR1 MGHRA, CDR2 YSYEKL. This CDR3 has 14 residues. cDNA was made by 5'RACE with 10-nucleotide random UMIs. Whenever a sequencing run was performed, it yielded over 190 million TCR-beta sequences from 15-18 subjects. TCRdb passed the 5' RACE reads through MiXCR, listing each CDR3 protein once. The table shows some 100,000 distinct CDR3 sequences, with roughly 13% occurring only once. Time point denoted: longitudinal time-point 2. The receptor was isolated from a female donor with HTLV-1-associated myelopathy (HAM/TSP). This chain uses TRBV4-1 with TRBJ2-1, with a tentative D call TRBD1 (5 bases). The specimen was PBMCs. For the CDR3, the DNA is TGCGCCAGCAGCCAAGATTCGACAGCGAATGAGCAGTTCTTC. Residues: CASSQDSTANEQFF.